The T cell receptor (beta chain) under discussion was sequenced for a study of immune evolution from preneoplasia to lung adenocarcinoma. Study-wide points: Later-stage lesions appeared to have more T cells, more diversity, less clonality.

Libraries were prepared by immunoSEQ multiplex PCR; TCRdb keeps only in-frame clonotypes and omits some of them. The table lists about 5,900 clones, about 80% of them singletons, with under 9% in the top ten. On this clone itself: Its specificity is not known.

Between the mid-2010s and the late 2010s, patients underwent resection in Japan or China. Two lung cancer pathologists independently confirmed each histologic diagnosis. V gave up 4 bases and J gave up 4 bases, with 17 bases separating them. Germline V gene sequence: CDR1 SGHDT, CDR2 YYEEEE. The CDR3 extends over 15 amino acids. Sequencing was done on a sample of FFPE lung adenocarcinoma in situ tissue. V usage is TRBV5-6 and J usage is TRBJ1-1; the D gene is possibly TRBD1 (5 bases). The source of this sequence is a donor aged 70 or older with lung adenocarcinoma. The CDR3 is CASSPPSGRPTEAFF. DNA for the CDR3: TGTGCCAGCAGCCCCCCTTCGGGACGTCCCACTGAAGCTTTCTTT. Looking up the rest from reference TRBV5-6 and TRBJ1-1 gives the full variable domain: DAGVTQSPTHLIKTRGQQVTLRCSPKSGHDTVSWYQQALGQGPQFIFQYYEEEERQRGNFPDRFSGHQFPNYSSELNVNALLLGDSALYLCASSPPSGRPTEAFFGQGTRLTVV.